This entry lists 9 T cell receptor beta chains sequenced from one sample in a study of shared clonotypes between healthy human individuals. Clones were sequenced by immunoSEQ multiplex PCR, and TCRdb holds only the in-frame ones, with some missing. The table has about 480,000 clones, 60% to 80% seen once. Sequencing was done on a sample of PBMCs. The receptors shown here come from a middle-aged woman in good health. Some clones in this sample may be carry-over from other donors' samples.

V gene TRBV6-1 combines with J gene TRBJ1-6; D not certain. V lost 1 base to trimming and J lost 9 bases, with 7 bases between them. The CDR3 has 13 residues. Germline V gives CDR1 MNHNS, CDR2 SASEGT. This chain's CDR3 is CASSEVRGSPLHF. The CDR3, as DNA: TGTGCCAGCAGTGAAGTTCGGGGTTCACCCCTCCACTTT.

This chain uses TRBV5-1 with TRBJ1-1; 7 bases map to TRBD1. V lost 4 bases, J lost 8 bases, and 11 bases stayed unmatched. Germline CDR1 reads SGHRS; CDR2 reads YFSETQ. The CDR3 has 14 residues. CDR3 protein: CASSGTPGQWEAFF. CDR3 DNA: TGCGCCAGCAGCGGTACACCGGGACAGTGGGAAGCTTTCTTT.

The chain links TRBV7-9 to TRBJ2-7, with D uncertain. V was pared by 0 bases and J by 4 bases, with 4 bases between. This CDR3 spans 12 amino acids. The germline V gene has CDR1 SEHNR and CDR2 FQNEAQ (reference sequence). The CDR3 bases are TGTGCCAGCAGCTTAGCCGTGTACGAGCAGTACTTC. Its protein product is CASSLAVYEQYF.

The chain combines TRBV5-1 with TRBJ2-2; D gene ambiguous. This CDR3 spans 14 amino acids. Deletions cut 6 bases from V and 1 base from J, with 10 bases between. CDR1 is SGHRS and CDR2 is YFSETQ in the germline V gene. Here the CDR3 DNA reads TGCGCCAGCACCACAAACGGGAACACCGGGGAGCTGTTTTTT. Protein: CASTTNGNTGELFF.

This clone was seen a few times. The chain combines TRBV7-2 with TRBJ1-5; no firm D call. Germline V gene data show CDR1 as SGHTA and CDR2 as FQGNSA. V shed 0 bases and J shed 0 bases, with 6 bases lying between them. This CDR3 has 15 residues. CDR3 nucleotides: TGTGCCAGCAGCTTAGCGCCAGTTAGCAATCAGCCCCAGCATTTT. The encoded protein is CASSLAPVSNQPQHF.

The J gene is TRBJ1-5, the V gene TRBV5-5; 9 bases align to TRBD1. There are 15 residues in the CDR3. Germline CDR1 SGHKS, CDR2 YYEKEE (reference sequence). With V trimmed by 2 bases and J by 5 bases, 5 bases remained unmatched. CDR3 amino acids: CASSFGDRADQPQHF. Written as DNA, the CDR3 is TGTGCCAGCAGCTTTGGGGACAGGGCGGATCAGCCCCAGCATTTT.

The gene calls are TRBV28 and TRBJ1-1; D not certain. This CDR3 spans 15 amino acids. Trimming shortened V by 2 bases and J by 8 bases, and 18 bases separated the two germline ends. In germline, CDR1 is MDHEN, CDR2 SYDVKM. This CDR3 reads CASSLGVRVAGEAFF. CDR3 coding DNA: TGTGCCAGCAGTTTAGGGGTTCGGGTGGCGGGAGAAGCTTTCTTT.

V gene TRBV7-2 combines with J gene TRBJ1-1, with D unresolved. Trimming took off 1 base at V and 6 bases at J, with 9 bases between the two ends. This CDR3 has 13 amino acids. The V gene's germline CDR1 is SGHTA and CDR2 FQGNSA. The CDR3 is CASSLGGSAEAFF. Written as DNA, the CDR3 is TGTGCCAGCAGCTTAGGGGGAAGCGCTGAAGCTTTCTTT.

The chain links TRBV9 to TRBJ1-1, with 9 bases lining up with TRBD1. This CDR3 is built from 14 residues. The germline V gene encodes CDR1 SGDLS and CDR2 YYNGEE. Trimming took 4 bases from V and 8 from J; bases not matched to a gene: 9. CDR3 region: CASSSTQGQGEAFF. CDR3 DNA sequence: TGTGCCAGCAGCTCAACCCAGGGACAGGGAGAAGCTTTCTTT.